The present TCR beta chain was sequenced within a study of blood T cells in healthy people across ages. General study results and limits: A roughly linear fall in TCR beta diversity per million T cells was seen with increasing age. Samples with more naive T cells showed higher observed beta diversity.

The CDR3 is made up of 17 amino acids. The germline V gene has CDR1 MNHEY and CDR2 SMNVEV (reference sequence). Trimming took off 0 bases at V and 7 bases at J, with 21 bases between the two ends. A note on this clonotype: Its cognate antigen is unknown.

Alongside a J-beta primer mix, a sample-barcoded 5' primer served in a second PCR lasting roughly 7 to 11 cycles. TCRdb ran MiXCR on the 5' RACE reads and lists one entry per CDR3 protein. The sample consists of roughly 1.6 million distinct CDR3 sequences, almost 35% of them appearing once. The sequenced sample was blood. This chain joins TRBV27 and TRBJ2-5, with D possibly matching TRBD2 (7 bases). This sequence originates from a woman aged 30 to 39 in good health. As DNA, the CDR3 is TGTGCCAGCAGTTTATCTACCACCGGACTAGGGGGTGGGACCCAGTACTTC. Amino acids: CASSLSTTGLGGGTQYF.